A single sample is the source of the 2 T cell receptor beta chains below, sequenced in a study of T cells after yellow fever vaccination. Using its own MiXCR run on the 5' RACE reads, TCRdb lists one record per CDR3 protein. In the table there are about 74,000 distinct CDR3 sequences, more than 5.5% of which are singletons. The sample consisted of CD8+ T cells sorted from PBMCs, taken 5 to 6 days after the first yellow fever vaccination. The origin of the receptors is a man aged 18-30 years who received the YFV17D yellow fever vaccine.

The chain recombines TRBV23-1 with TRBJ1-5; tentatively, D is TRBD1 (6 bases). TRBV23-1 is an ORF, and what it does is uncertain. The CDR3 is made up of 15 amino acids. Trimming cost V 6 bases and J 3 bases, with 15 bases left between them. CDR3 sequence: CASRPDSRYNQPQHF. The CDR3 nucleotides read TGCGCCAGCAGACCGGACAGTCGTTACAATCAGCCCCAGCATTTT.

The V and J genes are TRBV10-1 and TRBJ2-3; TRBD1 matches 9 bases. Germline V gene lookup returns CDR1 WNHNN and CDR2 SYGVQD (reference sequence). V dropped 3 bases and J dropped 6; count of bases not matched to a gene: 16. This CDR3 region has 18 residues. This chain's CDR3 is CASSDSRGFAGTGDTQYF. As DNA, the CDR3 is TGCGCCAGCAGTGACTCTAGAGGTTTCGCGGGGACAGGGGATACGCAGTATTTT.